This TCR beta chain was obtained from a study of neurological immune-mediated disorders. Study results and caveats: Among expanded clones, no CDR3 amino acid sequences were shared across subjects, a pattern suggesting private repertoires in all groups. The most TCR clonal expansion was seen in HTLV-1-associated myelopathy, whereas the least was seen in multiple sclerosis, below the level in healthy controls.

V was pared by 3 bases and J by 4 bases, with 13 bases between. The length of the CDR3 is 15 residues. As for the cDNA, it was generated by 5'RACE with 10-nucleotide random UMIs. TCRdb called the 5' RACE reads again in MiXCR, with one record for every CDR3 protein. This repertoire shows under 90,000 distinct CDR3 sequences, 9.4% found once; its top ten account for 1.7%. Of note for this clonotype: Antigen specificity is unknown.

This clonotype was sampled from a man in his fifties in good health. The sequencing sample was made of PBMCs. The chain couples TRBV12-3 or TRBV12-4 to TRBJ1-3; weak D call: TRBD1 (5 bases). The CDR3 here is CASSLEGTGGNTIYF. CDR3 sequence (DNA): TGTGCCAGCAGTTTGGAGGGGACGGGCGGAAACACCATATATTTT.